The rows below give T cell receptor beta chains drawn from one sample of a study of CD8+ T cells in alopecia areata. The assay was immunoSEQ multiplex PCR, and TCRdb's table has in-frame clones only and misses some. The table lists roughly 250,000 clones, around 64% of them singletons, with 0.8% to 1% in the top ten. The sample here was CD4+ T cells sorted from blood, taken around week 54, from a patient treated with tofacitinib. Every receptor here comes from a human donor with alopecia areata. Both conserved end residues are part of each CDR3. D genes are given only for firm matches. A row's size may be missing; if present it is once, few, many or a size class.

length	size	J	V	D	CDR3	DNA
13	-	TRBJ1-2	TRBV7-9	TRBD1	CASSHGTGNGYTF	TGTGCCAGCAGCCACGGGACAGGGAATGGCTACACCTTC
11	-	TRBJ2-7	TRBV5-6	-	CASSVNYEQYF	TGTGCCAGCAGCGTCAACTACGAGCAGTACTTC
15	-	TRBJ2-5	TRBV5-1	TRBD2	CASSPGLAEEETQYF	TGCGCCAGCAGCCCGGGACTAGCGGAGGAAGAGACCCAGTACTTC
16	-	TRBJ2-5	TRBV5-4	TRBD2	CASSSKLGGTKETQYF	TGTGCCAGCAGCTCTAAACTCGGGGGGACCAAAGAGACCCAGTACTTC
13	-	TRBJ2-1	TRBV5-4	-	CASSLVVAREQFF	TGTGCCAGCAGCTTGGTGGTAGCCAGGGAGCAGTTCTTC
13	-	TRBJ1-1	TRBV27	-	CASSSYRNREAFF	TGTGCCAGCAGTTCTTACAGGAATCGGGAAGCTTTCTTT
12	-	TRBJ2-1	TRBV2	-	CASRGDYNEQFF	TGTGCCAGCAGGGGGGACTACAATGAGCAGTTCTTC
16	-	TRBJ1-2	TRBV6-5	TRBD1	CASSYVSGGGLYGYTF	TGTGCCAGCAGTTACGTGTCAGGGGGCGGCTTGTATGGCTACACCTTC
13	few	TRBJ1-1	TRBV9	TRBD1	CASSATGDTEAFF	TGTGCCAGCAGCGCCACAGGGGACACTGAAGCTTTCTTT
14	once	TRBJ2-2	TRBV11-2	TRBD1	CASDRGPNTGELFF	TGTGCCAGCGACAGGGGGCCGAACACCGGGGAGCTGTTTTTT
15	-	TRBJ2-3	TRBV6-5	-	CASSPGTLLADTQYF	TGTGCCAGCAGTCCTGGGACTCTTCTGGCAGATACGCAGTATTTT
14	-	TRBJ1-2	TRBV30	TRBD1	CAWSVDRGGYGYTF	TGTGCCTGGAGTGTAGACAGGGGAGGATATGGCTACACCTTC
15	-	TRBJ2-7	TRBV5-1	TRBD1	CASRRPTGSSYEQYF	TGCGCCAGCAGAAGGCCGACAGGGAGCTCCTACGAGCAGTACTTC
18	-	TRBJ1-1	TRBV30	TRBD1	CAWSVRPGTGGTNTEAFF	TGTGCCTGGAGTGTTCGTCCCGGGACAGGGGGTACGAACACTGAAGCTTTCTTT
16	few	TRBJ2-5	TRBV30	TRBD2	CAWSVGLAGVRETQYF	TGTGCCTGGAGTGTGGGACTAGCGGGGGTCAGAGAGACCCAGTACTTC
15	-	TRBJ1-2	TRBV9	TRBD1	CASSPRTGGFDGYTF	TGTGCCAGCAGCCCCCGGACAGGGGGCTTCGATGGCTACACCTTC
15	-	TRBJ1-1	TRBV30	TRBD1	CAWSNDRGPSTEAFF	TGTGCCTGGAGTAATGACAGGGGGCCCAGCACTGAAGCTTTCTTT
13	-	TRBJ2-3	TRBV5-4	-	CASSSQGTDTQYF	TGTGCCAGCAGCTCACAGGGCACAGATACGCAGTATTTT
11	once	TRBJ2-5	TRBV30	-	CAWTGQETQYF	TGTGCCTGGACAGGCCAAGAGACCCAGTACTTC
18	-	TRBJ2-3	TRBV11-2	TRBD2	CASSLATSGGPRTDTQYF	TGTGCCAGCAGCTTAGCGACTAGCGGGGGGCCCCGCACAGATACGCAGTATTTT
18	once	TRBJ2-3	TRBV29-1	TRBD2	CSGGFQGGGSSRTDTQYF	TGCAGCGGCGGCTTTCAAGGCGGGGGGTCCTCCCGCACAGATACGCAGTATTTT
16	-	TRBJ2-2	TRBV9	TRBD2	CASSESGTSFSGELFF	TGTGCCAGCAGCGAATCCGGGACTAGTTTTTCCGGGGAGCTGTTTTTT
11	-	TRBJ2-5	TRBV29-1	-	CSVNQGGTQYF	TGCAGCGTGAACCAAGGAGGGACCCAGTACTTC
13	few	TRBJ1-5	TRBV4-1	-	CASSPGVPPPQHF	TGCGCCAGCAGCCCAGGGGTGCCTCCGCCCCAGCATTTT
13	-	TRBJ1-1	TRBV30	-	CAWSVDVGTEAFF	TGTGCCTGGAGTGTAGACGTGGGCACTGAAGCTTTCTTT
17	-	TRBJ2-1	TRBV5-4	-	CASSFEGQLGVMNEQFF	TGTGCCAGCAGCTTTGAAGGACAATTGGGGGTGATGAATGAGCAGTTCTTC
15	-	TRBJ2-4	TRBV5-6	TRBD1	CASSLDRGVIHIQYF	TGTGCCAGCAGTTTGGACAGGGGGGTGATACACATTCAGTACTTC
13	-	TRBJ1-2	TRBV7-3	-	CASSSRGGYGYTF	TGTGCCAGCAGCTCCAGGGGCGGCTATGGCTACACCTTC
13	-	TRBJ2-7	TRBV6-5	TRBD1	CASSYTGVYEQYF	TGTGCCAGCAGTTATACAGGGGTTTACGAGCAGTACTTC
16	-	TRBJ2-1	TRBV6-5	TRBD1	CASSYAGQGRTNEQFF	TGTGCCAGCAGTTACGCCGGACAGGGAAGGACCAATGAGCAGTTCTTC
14	-	TRBJ1-2	TRBV30	-	CAWGLPGPGFVYTF	TGTGCCTGGGGTCTTCCGGGACCGGGTTTTGTCTACACCTTC
13	-	TRBJ2-3	TRBV29-1	TRBD2	CSVTLAGGPAQYF	TGCAGCGTTACACTAGCGGGGGGACCCGCGCAGTATTTT